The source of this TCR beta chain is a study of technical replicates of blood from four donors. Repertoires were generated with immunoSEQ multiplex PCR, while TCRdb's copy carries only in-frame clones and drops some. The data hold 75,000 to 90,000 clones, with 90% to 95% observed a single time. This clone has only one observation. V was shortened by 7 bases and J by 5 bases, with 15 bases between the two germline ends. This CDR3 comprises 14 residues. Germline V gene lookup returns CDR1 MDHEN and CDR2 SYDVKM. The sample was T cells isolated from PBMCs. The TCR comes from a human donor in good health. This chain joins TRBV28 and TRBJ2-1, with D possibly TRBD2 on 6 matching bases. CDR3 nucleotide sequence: TGTGCCAGCAAATGGGCGGGACTTGACAATGAGCAGTTCTTC. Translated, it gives CASKWAGLDNEQFF.